The next 10 T cell receptor beta chains were all read from a single sample in a study of T-cell memory formation after mild COVID-19. One entry per CDR3 protein, called by TCRdb with MiXCR from the 5' RACE reads. The sample has hundreds of thousands of distinct CDR3 sequences, less than 20% seen once. The specimen was PBMCs or a T cell subset sorted from them (not recorded which). Receptor source: a man in his late teens or twenties who had mild COVID-19 (a few samples of this study predate the infection). Cell type and time point are not known.

At least ten counts were recorded for this clonotype. The chain recombines TRBV6-7 with TRBJ2-3, with D tentatively TRBD2 (5 bases). Being an ORF, TRBV6-7 has a function that is uncertain. There are 16 residues in the CDR3. The ends were cut back, 6 bases at V and 0 bases at J, with 16 bases in the middle. CDR3: CASSYRTPRSTDTQYF. The CDR3 DNA is TGTGCCAGCAGCTATAGGACTCCGAGGAGCACAGATACGCAGTATTTT.

The chain has TRBV11-2 and TRBJ2-1; no clear D. CDR1 is SGHAT, CDR2 FQNNGV, per germline. V shed 5 bases and J shed 8 bases, with 13 bases lying between them. This CDR3 spans 13 amino acids. The CDR3 loop is CASSPGPWDEQFF. The CDR3 DNA follows: TGTGCCAGCAGCCCGGGCCCTTGGGATGAGCAGTTCTTC. Full variable domain (remainder filled in from reference TRBV11-2 and TRBJ2-1): EAGVAQSPRYKIIEKRQSVAFWCNPISGHATLYWYQQILGQGPKLLIQFQNNGVVDDSQLPKDRFSAERLKGVDSTLKIQPAKLEDSAVYLCASSPGPWDEQFFGPGTRLTVL.

V usage is TRBV7-2 and J usage is TRBJ1-4; 11 nucleotides match TRBD1. CDR1 and CDR2 (germline): SGHTA, FQGNSA. The V gene end was trimmed by 5 bases and the J gene end by 6 bases; junction bases not matched to a gene: 2. This CDR3 is 14 amino acids long. For the CDR3, the DNA is TGTGCCAGCAGCATGGACAGGGGGCATGAAAAACTGTTTTTT. Residues: CASSMDRGHEKLFF.

This sequence joins TRBV3-1 and TRBJ1-1; 7 nucleotides line up with TRBD1. The CDR3 totals 14 residues. The trim removed 3 bases at V and 3 bases at J, leaving 4 bases unmatched. The germline V gene has CDR1 LGHDT and CDR2 YNNKEL (reference sequence). The CDR3 bases are TGTGCCAGCAGCCATGGTGACAGGGACACTGAAGCTTTCTTT. This encodes CASSHGDRDTEAFF.

This chain joins TRBV7-2 and TRBJ1-5, with D possibly matching TRBD1 (6 bases). V shed 4 bases and J shed 3 bases, with 10 bases lying between them. Per the germline V gene, CDR1 is SGHTA and CDR2 is FQGNSA. This CDR3 contains 14 residues. CDR3 sequence reads: CASSWTVPNQPQHF. The CDR3 nucleotides read TGTGCCAGCAGCTGGACAGTACCCAATCAGCCCCAGCATTTT.

The rearrangement uses TRBV24-1 and TRBJ2-2; D assignment may be TRBD1 or TRBD2 (5 bases each). This CDR3 region has 17 residues. Trimming stripped 0 bases from V and 2 bases from J, with 12 bases between. Looked up from germline, CDR1 is KGHDR and CDR2 is SFDVKD. The CDR3 DNA reads TGTGCCACCAGTGATTTGACCCGGGACCGTAACACCGGGGAGCTGTTTTTT. It encodes CATSDLTRDRNTGELFF.

The chain couples TRBV4-1 to TRBJ1-2, with 9 bases lining up with TRBD1. With 3 bases clipped from V and 7 bases from J, the junction kept 9 bases outside the gene matches. The CDR3 runs to 15 residues. Per the germline V gene, CDR1 is MGHRA and CDR2 is YSYEKL. Written as DNA, the CDR3 is TGCGCCAGCAGCCAGTGGGACAGGGTTTCCGCTGGCTACACCTTC. This sequence encodes CASSQWDRVSAGYTF.

In its sample, this clonotype was seen a few times. This chain joins TRBV15 and TRBJ1-5, with 7 bases fitting TRBD1. CDR1 LNHNV and CDR2 YYDKDF come from the germline V gene (reference sequence). The CDR3 spans 17 residues. Unmatched junction bases numbered 15, after V lost 4 bases and J lost 6 bases. The CDR3 region is CATSTRQTGSSSQPQHF. CDR3 DNA: TGTGCCACCAGCACCCGCCAGACAGGGTCGTCCAGTCAGCCCCAGCATTTT.

The rearrangement joins TRBV27 to TRBJ1-1, with D possibly being TRBD1 (6 bases). This CDR3 has 13 residues. The germline V and J ends were trimmed by 4 bases and 7 bases, with 13 bases remaining between them. CDR1 is MNHEY and CDR2 is SMNVEV in the germline V gene (reference sequence). The CDR3 DNA follows: TGTGCCAGCAGTTATAAACAGGGATATGAAGCTTTCTTT. It yields the protein CASSYKQGYEAFF.

In its sample, this clonotype was seen a few times. The chain has TRBV6-5 and TRBJ2-5; either TRBD1 or TRBD2 may supply D (5 bases each). The CDR3 has 17 amino acids. V was cut by 4 bases and J by 4 bases, with 22 bases left in between. Germline V gives CDR1 MNHEY, CDR2 SVGAGI. CDR3 protein: CASSSPMAGTEVETQYF. CDR3 in DNA: TGTGCCAGCAGTTCCCCGATGGCCGGGACGGAGGTAGAGACCCAGTACTTC.